This is a list of T cell receptor beta chains from one sample in a study of cytomegalovirus exposure and HLA in healthy donors. Sequencing was performed with immunoSEQ multiplex PCR; in TCRdb, only in-frame clones are kept and a portion is missing. The table has approximately 60,000 clones, 75% to 95% seen once; the top ten hold about 2.9%. The source material was PBMCs. The receptors were sampled from a man between 18 and 29 years old in good health and CMV-seronegative. CDR3s include the opening cysteine and the closing phenylalanine or tryptophan. The order of the fields is V gene, clone size, J gene, CDR3 protein. Clone sizes are given selectively: once, few, many, or a class where the clone is expanded.

TRBV6-5	NA	TRBJ2-7	CASSYGGQSYEQYF
TRBV5-6	once	TRBJ1-5	CASSWGLGGAQHF
TRBV6-5	NA	TRBJ1-4	CASSGDRSLNEKLFF
TRBV4-1	NA	TRBJ1-4	CASSQTRTGNEKLFF
TRBV7-9	NA	TRBJ2-5	CASSKPTGVGETQYF
TRBV10-1	NA	TRBJ2-3	CASSELPGQGTDTQYF
TRBV5-1	once	TRBJ2-7	CASSLTGSSYEQYF
TRBV6-1	NA	TRBJ2-3	CASIRWGDTDTQYF
TRBV19	NA	TRBJ2-6	CASSNNPGDGANVLTF
TRBV28	NA	TRBJ2-1	CASSLGTSGSNEQFF
TRBV5-4	NA	TRBJ2-5	CASSLRGRGQAQETQYF
TRBV5-1	NA	TRBJ2-1	CASSFETFREQFF
TRBV28	NA	TRBJ1-2	CASSLTDRSIGYTF
TRBV6-1	NA	TRBJ2-7	CASSAYVDSATYEQYF
TRBV28	NA	TRBJ2-7	CASSPSAGQYF
TRBV7-2	once	TRBJ2-2	CASSARLAGAPNTGELFF
TRBV9	NA	TRBJ2-7	CASSVGTSGIHEQYF
TRBV27	NA	TRBJ2-7	CASSPRHSYEQYF
TRBV6-5	few	TRBJ2-5	CASSTPRGQETQYF
TRBV27	NA	TRBJ1-1	CASSLYGQGWAFF
TRBV6-4	NA	TRBJ2-2	CARGSTFSGRALVGELFF
TRBV5-1	NA	TRBJ2-2	CASSLLASGELFF
TRBV21-1	once	TRBJ2-7	CASSSAGGPYEQYF
TRBV2	once	TRBJ2-2	CASMGGVAGSTGELFF
TRBV28	NA	TRBJ2-1	CASSPWGVSSYNEQFF
TRBV27	few	TRBJ2-7	CASSPLQDWGSYEQYF
TRBV28	NA	TRBJ1-5	CASRVAGAQPQHF
TRBV19	NA	TRBJ2-1	CASSIWGPGDNEQFF
TRBV10-3	once	TRBJ2-7	CAISESGQSYRQYF
TRBV11-3	NA	TRBJ2-1	CASSPTYRLSGRSHEQFF
TRBV4-1	NA	TRBJ2-7	CASSQAQGQGRIYEQYF
TRBV28	few	TRBJ1-2	CASSRTGTYGYTF
TRBV19	NA	TRBJ1-1	CASNGRGQMNTEAFF
TRBV18	NA	TRBJ1-2	CASSPNQRDYGYTF
TRBV4-2	NA	TRBJ2-5	CASSQDAGRETQYF
TRBV11-2	NA	TRBJ2-7	CASSPGTGGNEQYF
TRBV4-2	NA	TRBJ2-4	CASSQDLAGGLWGAKNIQYF
TRBV13	NA	TRBJ1-4	CASSFSGQGTTNEKLFF
TRBV18	NA	TRBJ1-4	CASSPPGTGDLKLFF
TRBV6-5	NA	TRBJ2-5	CASGGTSGLQETQYF